This TCR beta chain emerged from a study of blood T cells in healthy people across ages. Whole-study results and caveats: The authors considered diversity estimates from one million T cells to be underestimates.

As concerns this clonotype: The antigen remains unidentified.

Then a second PCR, running about 7 to 11 cycles, was carried out with a sample-barcoded 5' primer and a J-beta primer mix. TCRdb reanalysed the 5' RACE reads using MiXCR and keeps one entry per CDR3 protein. This sample carries some 1 million distinct CDR3 sequences, more than 35% of them seen once, and the ten largest clones take about 19%. Germline CDR1 reads DFQATT; CDR2 reads SNEGSKA (reference sequence). This CDR3 spans 23 amino acids. This TCR was recovered from an older woman in good health. The rearrangement uses TRBV20-1 and TRBJ2-7, with 15 bases identical to TRBD2. The J call may be faulty, since TRBJ2-4 better matches the DNA end. Sequencing was done on a sample of blood. CDR3 residues: CSARDHSSFGLAGGPNPVNIQYF. The DNA for the CDR3 is TGCAGTGCTAGAGACCACTCGTCTTTCGGACTAGCGGGAGGGCCCAATCCGGTGAACATTCAGTACTTC.